This T cell receptor (beta chain) comes out of a study of blood T cell repertoires in COVID-19. At the level of the study: Nucleic acid was either cDNA or gDNA, and it came from T cells, B-cell-depleted T cells, or PBMCs.

Sequencing was performed with immunoSEQ multiplex PCR; in TCRdb, only in-frame clones are kept and a portion is missing. The sample shows approximately 74,000 clones, around 86% of them seen only once. The CDR3 is 13 amino acids. Trimming stripped 7 bases from V and 6 bases from J, with 19 bases between. CDR1 and CDR2 from the germline V gene are SQVTM and ANQGSEA. This sequence joins TRBV29-1 and TRBJ2-7; a possible D gene is TRBD2 (6 bases). The sequencing sample was made of peripheral blood. The TCR comes from a woman aged 60-70 years with acute or convalescent COVID-19. The CDR3 loop reads CSAGTGTGGEQYF. The CDR3 nucleotides are TGCAGCGCAGGAACGGGGACTGGGGGCGAGCAGTACTTC.